The clone carrying this T cell receptor beta chain appeared a single time. Its antigen is undetermined. Trimming took 7 bases from V and 6 from J; bases not matched to a gene: 8. This CDR3 comprises 14 residues. The sample belongs to a study of blood T cells in healthy people across ages. General study points: Both naive CD4+ cell counts and diversity were greater in long-lived donors than in aged donors. Roughly linearly, TCR beta diversity per million T cells fell as age increased.

Alongside a J-beta primer mix, a sample-barcoded 5' primer served in a second PCR lasting about 6 to 11 cycles. Each cDNA molecule received a tag from a template-switch adaptor that had 12 random nucleotides. CDR3-containing paired-end reads numbering at least 3 million came from each sample. TCRdb passed the 5' RACE reads through MiXCR, listing each CDR3 protein once. The sample holds hundreds of thousands of distinct CDR3 sequences, about 56% seen once. V and J are TRBV12-3 or TRBV12-4 and TRBJ2-1; TRBD2 matches 8 bases. The source is a man in his forties or fifties in good health. Sequenced sample: blood. The CDR3 region has the DNA TGTGCCAGCACCCCGGACGGGGGGGGCAATGAGCAGTTCTTC. It is translated as CASTPDGGGNEQFF.